This is a list of T cell receptor beta chains from one sample in a study of T cell responses to AZD1222 COVID-19 vaccine. Assay: immunoSEQ multiplex PCR; the TCRdb copy retains only in-frame clones and omits some. The data contain 140,000 to 150,000 clones, around 94% of them singletons. The sample in question was peripheral blood, obtained after recovery from COVID-19. The receptors originated from an adult who had recovered from COVID-19. The CDR3 runs from the conserved cysteine through the conserved F or W. The D gene is left open where the match is weak. Only some rows state a clone size, as once, few, many or a class for expanded clones.

CDR3: CASSMGLAGAYNEQFF; DNA: TGTGCCAGTAGTATGGGACTAGCGGGGGCCTACAATGAGCAGTTCTTC; V: TRBV19; size: few; length: 16; D: TRBD2; J: TRBJ2-1
CDR3: CASSLASGDYGYTF; DNA: TGTGCCAGCAGCTTAGCGTCAGGGGACTATGGCTACACCTTC; V: TRBV7-9; size: -; length: 14; D: -; J: TRBJ1-2
CDR3: CATSDRTTQPQHF; DNA: TGTGCCACCAGTGACCGGACGACCCAGCCCCAGCATTTT; V: TRBV24-1; size: -; length: 13; D: -; J: TRBJ1-5
CDR3: CASGRPTTDLYEQYF; DNA: TGCGCCAGCGGAAGGCCGACGACAGACTTATACGAGCAGTACTTC; V: TRBV10-2; size: once; length: 15; D: -; J: TRBJ2-7
CDR3: CASSLSGQGADTQYF; DNA: TGTGCCAGCAGTTTATCGGGCCAGGGCGCAGATACGCAGTATTTT; V: TRBV27; size: -; length: 15; D: -; J: TRBJ2-3
CDR3: CASSLGSVNTEAFF; DNA: TGTGCCAGCAGCTTAGGATCAGTTAACACTGAAGCTTTCTTT; V: TRBV11-2; size: -; length: 14; D: -; J: TRBJ1-1
CDR3: CASSHLLADEGINEQFF; DNA: TGTGCCAGCAGCCATCTACTAGCCGATGAGGGGATCAATGAGCAGTTCTTC; V: TRBV3-1/TRBV3-2; size: -; length: 17; D: -; J: TRBJ2-1
CDR3: CASSLAGGTGGLREGYTF; DNA: TGTGCCAGCAGCCTAGCGGGAGGGACAGGGGGCCTCCGAGAGGGCTACACCTTC; V: TRBV7-8; size: -; length: 18; D: TRBD1; J: TRBJ1-2
CDR3: CASTADFTDTQYF; DNA: TGCGCCAGCACTGCGGACTTCACAGATACGCAGTATTTT; V: TRBV5-1; size: once; length: 13; D: -; J: TRBJ2-3
CDR3: CASSSAPGLQKGSYEQYF; DNA: TGTGCCAGCTCCTCCGCCCCGGGCCTTCAAAAGGGGTCCTACGAGCAGTACTTC; V: TRBV28; size: -; length: 18; D: -; J: TRBJ2-7
CDR3: CASTSTASFWLAKNIQYF; DNA: TGTGCCAGCACCTCGACAGCTTCTTTTTGGCTAGCCAAAAACATTCAGTACTTC; V: TRBV28; size: few; length: 18; D: -; J: TRBJ2-4
CDR3: CASSVEISSGNTIYF; DNA: TGTGCCAGCAGCGTAGAAATTAGCTCTGGAAACACCATATATTTT; V: TRBV9; size: -; length: 15; D: -; J: TRBJ1-3
CDR3: CASSQGTETQYF; DNA: TGTGCCAGCAGCCAAGGAACGGAGACCCAGTACTTC; V: TRBV3-1/TRBV3-2; size: -; length: 12; D: -; J: TRBJ2-5
CDR3: CASSVGQGGIQETQYF; DNA: TGTGCCAGCAGCGTAGGACAGGGGGGGATCCAAGAGACCCAGTACTTC; V: TRBV11-3; size: once; length: 16; D: TRBD1; J: TRBJ2-5
CDR3: CASSPGQQMNTEAFF; DNA: TGTGCCAGCAGCCCGGGCCAGCAGATGAACACTGAAGCTTTCTTT; V: TRBV7-9; size: -; length: 15; D: -; J: TRBJ1-1
CDR3: CASSTPPGAGSHEQYF; DNA: TGTGCCAGCAGCACCCCCCCCGGGGCAGGTTCCCACGAGCAGTACTTC; V: TRBV9; size: -; length: 16; D: -; J: TRBJ2-7
CDR3: CASSVAGVTGELFF; DNA: TGTGCCAGCAGCGTAGCGGGGGTCACCGGGGAGCTGTTTTTT; V: TRBV9; size: -; length: 14; D: -; J: TRBJ2-2
CDR3: CASSRGVSQNSPLHF; DNA: TGTGCCAGCAGCCGCGGCGTAAGCCAGAATTCACCCCTCCACTTT; V: TRBV3-1/TRBV3-2; size: -; length: 15; D: -; J: TRBJ1-6
CDR3: CASSSQPGGHEKLFF; DNA: TGTGCCAGCAGCTCACAGCCCGGGGGTCATGAAAAACTGTTTTTT; V: TRBV7-9; size: -; length: 15; D: -; J: TRBJ1-4
CDR3: CASYLETGESRRFYGYTF; DNA: TGTGCCAGCTACCTTGAGACAGGAGAATCTCGAAGATTCTATGGCTACACCTTC; V: TRBV6-4; size: -; length: 18; D: -; J: TRBJ1-2
CDR3: CSASPSGREGDEQFF; DNA: TGCAGTGCTAGTCCGTCGGGCAGGGAAGGCGATGAGCAGTTCTTC; V: TRBV20-1; size: -; length: 15; D: -; J: TRBJ2-1
CDR3: CASSLEQGSSYNSPLHF; DNA: TGCGCCAGCAGCTTGGAACAGGGAAGCTCCTATAATTCACCCCTCCACTTT; V: TRBV5-1; size: -; length: 17; D: -; J: TRBJ1-6
CDR3: CASSLASSGDYEQYF; DNA: TGTGCCAGCAGCCTAGCCTCTAGCGGCGACTACGAGCAGTACTTC; V: TRBV7-9; size: -; length: 15; D: TRBD2; J: TRBJ2-7
CDR3: CAIRGTFTSYTEAFF; DNA: TGTGCCATCCGGGGAACCTTCACTTCCTACACTGAAGCTTTCTTT; V: TRBV10-3; size: -; length: 15; D: -; J: TRBJ1-1
CDR3: CASSLERASGRPNEQFF; DNA: TGTGCCAGCAGCTTAGAGAGGGCTAGCGGGAGGCCCAATGAGCAGTTCTTC; V: TRBV11-3; size: -; length: 17; D: TRBD2; J: TRBJ2-1
CDR3: CSVGKRGLGTDTQYF; DNA: TGCAGCGTCGGCAAAAGGGGGCTTGGCACAGATACGCAGTATTTT; V: TRBV29-1; size: -; length: 15; D: TRBD1; J: TRBJ2-3
CDR3: CASSLYYMTSGRAYEQFF; DNA: TGTGCCAGCAGTTTATATTACATGACTAGCGGGAGGGCCTATGAGCAGTTCTTC; V: TRBV27; size: -; length: 18; D: TRBD2; J: TRBJ2-1
CDR3: CASSARDPMGGYTF; DNA: TGTGCCAGCAGCGCCAGGGATCCCATGGGCGGCTACACCTTC; V: TRBV7-8; size: -; length: 14; D: -; J: TRBJ1-2
CDR3: CASSGTYTDTQYF; DNA: TGTGCCAGTAGCGGGACTTACACAGATACGCAGTATTTT; V: TRBV19; size: -; length: 13; D: -; J: TRBJ2-3
CDR3: CASSARTGNSPLHF; DNA: TGTGCCAGCAGCGCGCGGACAGGGAATTCACCCCTCCACTTT; V: TRBV9; size: -; length: 14; D: TRBD1; J: TRBJ1-6
CDR3: CASIDRLRLADYNEQFF; DNA: TGTGCCAGCATTGACCGCTTAAGACTAGCGGACTACAATGAGCAGTTCTTC; V: TRBV6-1; size: once; length: 17; D: TRBD2; J: TRBJ2-1
CDR3: CASSPLGSGLSYEQYF; DNA: TGTGCCAGCTCACCCTTGGGTAGCGGTCTCTCCTACGAGCAGTACTTC; V: TRBV18; size: -; length: 16; D: -; J: TRBJ2-7
CDR3: CARSLGRDSKYEQYF; DNA: TGTGCCAGAAGCCTAGGCCGGGACAGCAAATACGAGCAGTACTTC; V: TRBV5-3; size: -; length: 15; D: TRBD1; J: TRBJ2-7